The T cell receptor (beta chain) described here comes from a study of persistence of HIV-infected CD4 T cells. This was the immunoSEQ version 4 assay in survey mode. TCRdb keeps only in-frame clones here, not all; method: immunoSEQ multiplex PCR. Among approximately 39,000 clones, 75% to 90% were seen once, and the ten largest hold just under 1%. This clone is judged medium-sized. Its cognate antigen is unknown. An overlapping HIV-1 Gag peptide pool stimulated these cells at roughly 1 ug/peptide/mL. CD40L-negative CD69-negative CD45RO-high memory CD4+ T cells were sorted as populations depleted of antigen-responding cells. Suppressive ART was started during chronic HIV-1 infection in these adults. Stimulated PBMCs had first been depleted of CD8+ T cells. CDR1 is GTSNPN and CDR2 is SVGIG in the germline V gene (reference sequence). The germline V and J ends were trimmed by 1 base and 8 bases, with 14 bases remaining between them. The CDR3 runs to 13 residues.

The sequencing here drew on cultured CD4+ T cells from PBMCs, taken from a patient who received antiretroviral therapy. The rearrangement joins TRBV30 to TRBJ1-2; D ambiguous. This TCR was recovered from an adult with HIV. The donor label of this sample is uncertain. This CDR3 reads CAWSADRRGGYTF. CDR3 sequence (DNA): TGTGCCTGGAGTGCAGATCGACGGGGAGGCTACACCTTC.